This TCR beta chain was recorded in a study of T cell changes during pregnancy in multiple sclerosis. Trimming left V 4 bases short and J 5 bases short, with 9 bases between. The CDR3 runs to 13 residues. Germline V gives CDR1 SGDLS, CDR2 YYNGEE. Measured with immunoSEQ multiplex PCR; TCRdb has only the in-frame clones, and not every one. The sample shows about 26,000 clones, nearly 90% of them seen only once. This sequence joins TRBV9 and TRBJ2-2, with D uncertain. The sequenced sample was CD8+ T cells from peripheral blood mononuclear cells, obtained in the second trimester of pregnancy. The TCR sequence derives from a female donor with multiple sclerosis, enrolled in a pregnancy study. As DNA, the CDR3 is TGTGCCAGCAGCCCGGGTGGAACCGGGGAGCTGTTTTTT. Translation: CASSPGGTGELFF.